This T cell receptor (beta chain) was identified during a study of blood T cell repertoires in COVID-19. Produced via immunoSEQ multiplex PCR; TCRdb's table is partial and in-frame only. The data hold some 100,000 clones, with approximately 90% observed a single time. CDR3 size: 14 residues. V trimming: 1 base; J trimming: 10 bases; junction bases outside the gene matches: 4. Germline V gene lookup returns CDR1 SNHLY and CDR2 FYNNEI. The receptor's source is a man over 45 with active COVID-19. The chain employs TRBV2 and TRBJ1-2, with 12 bases aligning to TRBD1. The sample was peripheral blood. The CDR3 DNA reads as TGTGCCAGCAGTGAAGGACCGGGACAGGGGGCCTACACCTTC. This gives the protein CASSEGPGQGAYTF.